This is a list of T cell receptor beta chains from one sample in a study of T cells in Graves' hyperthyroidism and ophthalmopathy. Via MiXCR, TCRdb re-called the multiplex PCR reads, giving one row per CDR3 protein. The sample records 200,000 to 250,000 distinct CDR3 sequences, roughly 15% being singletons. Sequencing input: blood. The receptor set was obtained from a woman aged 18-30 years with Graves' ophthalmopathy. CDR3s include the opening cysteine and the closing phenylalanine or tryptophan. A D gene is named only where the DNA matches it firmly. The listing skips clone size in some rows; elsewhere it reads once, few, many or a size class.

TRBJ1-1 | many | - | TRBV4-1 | TGCGCCAGCAGCCCAGACCCTGGGAACACTGAAGCTTTCTTT | CASSPDPGNTEAFF
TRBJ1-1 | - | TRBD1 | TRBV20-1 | TGCAGTGCTAGAGATTGGGGGACAGGGGGAACTGAAGCTTTCTTT | CSARDWGTGGTEAFF
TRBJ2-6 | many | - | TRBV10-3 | TGTGCCATCAGTGAGGGACAGTACTTTGGGGCCAACGTCCTGACTTTC | CAISEGQYFGANVLTF
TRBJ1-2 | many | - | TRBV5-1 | TGCGCCAGCAGCACCGACAGGAGCTATGGCTACACCTTC | CASSTDRSYGYTF
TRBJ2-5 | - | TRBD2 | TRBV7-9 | TGTGCCAGCAGCTTAAGTCCGGCTAGCGGGGGGATACAAGATACCCAGTACTTC | CASSLSPASGGIQDTQYF
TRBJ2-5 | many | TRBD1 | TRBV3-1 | TGTGCCAGCAACCAGAGGGGGACAGCGGCCGTAGGGGGCCAGTACTTC | CASNQRGTAAVGGQYF
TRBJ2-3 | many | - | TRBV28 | TGTGCCAGCAGTTTTGGGCAGGATGGTACAGATACGCAGTATTTT | CASSFGQDGTDTQYF
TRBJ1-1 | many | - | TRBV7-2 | TGTGCCAGCAGCTTATTCTCAGGGAACACTGAAGCTTTCTTT | CASSLFSGNTEAFF
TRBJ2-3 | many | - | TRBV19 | TGTGCCAGTGCAGGGTGGGCAGATACGCAGTATTTT | CASAGWADTQYF
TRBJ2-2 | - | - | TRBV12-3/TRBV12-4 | TGTGCCAGCAGTTTCCGGAGGGGCGCGAACACCGGGGAGCTGTTTTTT | CASSFRRGANTGELFF
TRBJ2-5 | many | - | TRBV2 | TGTGCCAGCAGCACCGGGACAATGGAGACCCAGTACTTC | CASSTGTMETQYF
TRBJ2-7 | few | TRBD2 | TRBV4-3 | TGCGCCAGCAGCCAAGTTAGCGGGAGCGGGTACGAGCAGTACTTC | CASSQVSGSGYEQYF
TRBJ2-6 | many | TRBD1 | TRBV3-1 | TGTGCCAGCAGCCGGACAGGCTACTCTGGGGCCAACGTCCTGACTTTC | CASSRTGYSGANVLTF
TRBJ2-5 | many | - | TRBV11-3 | TGTGCCAGCAGCTTTCAGACGGAGACCCAGCACTTC | CASSFQTETQHF
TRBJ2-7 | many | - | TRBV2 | TGTGCCAGCAATCCGGGCCGTCGAAACTACGAGCAGTACTTC | CASNPGRRNYEQYF
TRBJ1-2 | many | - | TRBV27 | TGTGCCAGCGCCCCTCGGCAAGGGGCGGAAGGCTACACCTTC | CASAPRQGAEGYTF
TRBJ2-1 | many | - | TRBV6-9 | TGTGCCAGCAGTTATTTGCCCCGGCGCCAACAGTCCTACAATGAGCAGTTCTTC | CASSYLPRRQQSYNEQFF
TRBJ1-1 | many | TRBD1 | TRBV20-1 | TGCAGTGCTATCAGGGGGAGGAACACTGAAGCTTTCTTT | CSAIRGRNTEAFF
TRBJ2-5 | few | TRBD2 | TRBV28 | TGTGCCAGCAACCCAACGGTGAGGACTAGCGGGGGGATACAAGATACCCAGTACTTC | CASNPTVRTSGGIQDTQYF
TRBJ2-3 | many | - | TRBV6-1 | TGTGCCAGCAGACTGCGGGGTCCCACAGATACGCAGTATTTT | CASRLRGPTDTQYF
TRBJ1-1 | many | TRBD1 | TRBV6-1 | TGTGCCAGCAGTTCCCGAGCCCGACAGGGGGCCACTGAAGCTTTCTTT | CASSSRARQGATEAFF
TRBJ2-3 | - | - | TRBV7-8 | TGTGCCAGCAGCTTAGCGCGGGCTAGTGAGGATACGCAGTATTTT | CASSLARASEDTQYF
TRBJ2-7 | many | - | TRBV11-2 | TGTGCCAGCAGCCAGAGATCCGGAACCTCCTACGAGCAGTACTTC | CASSQRSGTSYEQYF